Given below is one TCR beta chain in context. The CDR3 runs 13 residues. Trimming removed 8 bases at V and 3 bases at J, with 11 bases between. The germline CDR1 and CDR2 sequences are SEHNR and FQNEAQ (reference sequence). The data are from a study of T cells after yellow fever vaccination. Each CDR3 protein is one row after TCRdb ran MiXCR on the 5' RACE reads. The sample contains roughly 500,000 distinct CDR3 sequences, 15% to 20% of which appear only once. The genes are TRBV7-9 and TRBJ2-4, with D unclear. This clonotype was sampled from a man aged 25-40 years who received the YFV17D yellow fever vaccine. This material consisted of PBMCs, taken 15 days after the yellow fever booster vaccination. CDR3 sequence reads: CASVLDGKNIQYF. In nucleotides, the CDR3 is TGTGCCAGCGTACTGGACGGCAAAAACATTCAGTACTTC.